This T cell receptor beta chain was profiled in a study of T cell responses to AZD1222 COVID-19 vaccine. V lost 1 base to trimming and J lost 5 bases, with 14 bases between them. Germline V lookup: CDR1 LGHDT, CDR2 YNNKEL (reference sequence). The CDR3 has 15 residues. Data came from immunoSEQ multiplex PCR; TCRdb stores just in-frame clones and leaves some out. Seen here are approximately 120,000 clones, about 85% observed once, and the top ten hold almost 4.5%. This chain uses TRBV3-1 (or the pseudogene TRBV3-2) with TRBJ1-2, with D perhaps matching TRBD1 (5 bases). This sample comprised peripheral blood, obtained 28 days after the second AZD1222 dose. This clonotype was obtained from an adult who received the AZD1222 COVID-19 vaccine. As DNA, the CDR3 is TGTGCCAGCAGCCAAGGGGGAGGGGAGGTATATGGCTACACCTTC. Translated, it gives CASSQGGGEVYGYTF.